The 19 T cell receptor beta chains below come from one sample, sequenced in a study of blood T cell repertoires in COVID-19. Assay used: immunoSEQ multiplex PCR; TCRdb lists only in-frame clones, some missing. This table holds 84,000 or so clones, almost 85% found once. Sequenced sample: peripheral blood. These receptors were taken from a woman of 80 years or more with acute or convalescent COVID-19.

This clone was observed once. CDR3 in amino acids: CASSPLAVPSTDTQYF. In DNA form, the CDR3 reads TGTGCCAGCAGTCCCCTAGCGGTACCTAGCACAGATACGCAGTATTTT. This chain links TRBV6-4 with TRBJ2-3; TRBD2 aligns across 7 bases. The CDR3 contains 16 residues. In germline, CDR1 is MRHNA, CDR2 SNTAGT. The V segment lost 5 bases and the J segment 0 bases; nucleotides outside the gene matches: 8.

This rearrangement joins TRBV7-2 to TRBJ2-1; 7 positions match TRBD1. The trim removed 5 bases at V and 4 bases at J, leaving 8 bases unmatched. The germline V gene encodes CDR1 SGHTA and CDR2 FQGNSA. The CDR3 length is 15 residues. The CDR3 DNA reads as TGTGCCAGCAGCCCGTACGGGACAGATTACAATGAGCAGTTCTTC. This sequence encodes CASSPYGTDYNEQFF. The full variable domain, completed using reference TRBV7-2 and TRBJ2-1, is GAGVSQSPSNKVTEKGKDVELRCDPISGHTALYWYRQSLGQGLEFLIYFQGNSAPDKSGLPSDRFSAERTGGSVSTLTIQRTQQEDSAVYLCASSPYGTDYNEQFFGPGTRLTVL.

J is TRBJ2-5 and V is TRBV27; the D gene is possibly TRBD1 (6 bases). V was pared by 6 bases and J by 2 bases, with 10 bases between. CDR3 length: 13 amino acids. Looked up from germline, CDR1 is MNHEY and CDR2 is SMNVEV (reference sequence). CDR3 in DNA: TGTGCCAGCAGGACCAGGGGTCAAGAGACCCAGTACTTC. This encodes CASRTRGQETQYF.

This clone is a singleton in its sample. V gene TRBV6-5 combines with J gene TRBJ1-2; TRBD1 might be the D (5 bases). The ends were cut back, 5 bases at V and 4 bases at J, with 11 bases in the middle. Germline loops: CDR1 MNHEY, CDR2 SVGAGI. The CDR3 loop spans 13 amino acids. CDR3: CASSPGIAYGYTF. As DNA, the CDR3 is TGTGCCAGCAGTCCAGGGATCGCCTATGGCTACACCTTC.

V and J are TRBV15 and TRBJ2-5, with TRBD1 matching over 8 bases. CDR3 length: 15 amino acids. Germline CDR1 is LNHNV and CDR2 is YYDKDF (reference sequence). V was pared by 3 bases and J by 4 bases, with 7 bases of the junction left unmatched. The CDR3 sequence: CATSRRTGSAETQYF. CDR3 nucleotide sequence: TGTGCCACCAGCAGGAGGACAGGGTCGGCAGAGACCCAGTACTTC.

The genes are TRBV6-5 and TRBJ1-4; the D is unclear. From germline, CDR1 is MNHEY and CDR2 SVGAGI. CDR3 length: 15 amino acids. The V end was cut by 4 bases, the J end by 0 bases, with 9 bases between. The CDR3 region is CASSSGSATNEKLFF. CDR3 DNA: TGTGCCAGCAGTTCCGGGAGTGCAACTAATGAAAAACTGTTTTTT.

The chain recombines TRBV28 with TRBJ2-1; TRBD2 matches at 8 bases. From germline, CDR1 is MDHEN and CDR2 SYDVKM. The CDR3 is 14 residues long. The trim removed 5 bases at V and 10 bases at J, leaving 10 bases unmatched. CDR3 coding DNA: TGTGCCAGCAGTCCGTCGGGAGGGCCGGTCGAGCAGTTCTTC. Its translation: CASSPSGGPVEQFF.

This clone was seen once. The chain joins TRBV19 to TRBJ1-1; 10 bases line up with TRBD1. V shed 5 bases and J 4 bases; nucleotides not matched to a gene: 10. CDR1 is LNHDA, CDR2 SQIVND, per germline (reference sequence). The CDR3 covers 16 residues. CDR3 nucleotide sequence: TGTGCCAGTAGTCACAGCCCCGGACAGGGGGGCACTGAAGCTTTCTTT. Its protein product is CASSHSPGQGGTEAFF.

V is TRBV19 and J is TRBJ1-1; D is perhaps TRBD1 (6 bases). Germline V gene lookup returns CDR1 LNHDA and CDR2 SQIVND (reference sequence). The V gene lost 7 bases and the J gene lost 1 base, with 13 bases spanning the gap. CDR3 length: 14 amino acids. The CDR3 DNA sequence: TGTGCCAGTACCATACAGGGCCCGAACACTGAAGCTTTCTTT. It encodes CASTIQGPNTEAFF.

The J gene is TRBJ2-1, the V gene TRBV21-1; the DNA was not used to check the table's D call, TRBD2. TRBV21-1 is listed as a pseudogene. The CDR3 has 15 amino acids. CDR3 amino acids: CASSPSWTSQHEQFF. The CDR3 DNA is TGTGCCAGCAGCCCGAGTTGGACTAGCCAACATGAGCAGTTCTTC.

The chain carries TRBV3-1 (or the pseudogene TRBV3-2) and TRBJ2-7; 9 bases agree with TRBD2. Germline V gene sequence: CDR1 LGHDT, CDR2 YNNKEL (reference sequence). J lost 2 bases, V lost 4 bases, and 12 bases had no gene match. The CDR3 has 17 residues. CDR3 DNA: TGTGCCAGCAGCCCCACGGCGGGAGCGGGGGGACCCTACGAGCAGTACTTC. It translates to CASSPTAGAGGPYEQYF.

In its sample, this clone was seen a few times. The chain joins TRBV21-1 to TRBJ1-1; TRBD1 is the table's D call and was not checked against the DNA. TRBV21-1 is reported as a pseudogene. This CDR3 region has 15 residues. The CDR3 here is CASSKVHRVNTEAFF. In DNA, the CDR3 is TGTGCCAGCAGCAAAGTCCACAGGGTGAACACTGAAGCTTTCTTT.

The chain joins TRBV3-1 (or the pseudogene TRBV3-2) to TRBJ1-1; TRBD1 agrees at 8 bases. This CDR3 contains 14 residues. Germline CDR1 is LGHDT and CDR2 is YNNKEL (reference sequence). After removal of 5 bases from V and 1 base from J, the junction contained 3 bases not matched to a gene. CDR3 nucleotides: TGTGCCAGCAGCGCTGGGACAGGGAACACTGAAGCTTTCTTT. Its translation is CASSAGTGNTEAFF.

J is TRBJ1-2 and V is TRBV12-3 or TRBV12-4; 7 bases are a match to TRBD1. The CDR3 is made up of 12 amino acids. The V and J ends lost 5 bases and 4 bases, in that order; junction bases with no gene match: 1. CDR3 nucleotides: TGTGCCAGCAGTGCAGGGGGCTATGGCTACACCTTC. As protein: CASSAGGYGYTF.

On this clone itself: At one end the junction does not follow the germline gene, possibly because of a read error. The chain couples TRBV4-1 to TRBJ1-2; TRBD1 agrees at 8 bases. CDR1 MGHRA and CDR2 YSYEKL come from the germline V gene. The CDR3 contains 15 residues. The CDR3, as DNA: TGCGCCAGCAGCCAAGGGACAGGGTTATACTACGGCTACACCTTC. Amino acids: CASSQGTGLYYGYTF.

The chain couples TRBV5-1 to TRBJ2-1; 14 bases are a match to TRBD2. The CDR3 has 15 residues. J gave up 4 bases and V 4 bases, and 1 base lay outside the gene matches. From germline, CDR1 is SGHRS and CDR2 YFSETQ. The chain's CDR3 is CASSRTSGGYNEQFF. DNA for the CDR3: TGCGCCAGCAGCCGGACTAGCGGGGGGTACAATGAGCAGTTCTTC.

The V call is TRBV4-1, the J call TRBJ2-7, with D possibly matching TRBD2 (6 bases). The CDR3 is 15 residues long. V lost 0 bases and J 7 bases, leaving 16 bases between the germline ends. Germline CDR1 and CDR2: MGHRA and YSYEKL. CDR3 sequence: CASSQEGTPSGEQYF. CDR3 bases: TGCGCCAGCAGCCAAGAAGGGACTCCGTCGGGGGAGCAGTACTTC.

A single count supports this clone. The chain recombines TRBV11-2 with TRBJ2-1; a possible D gene is TRBD2 (7 bases). V was shortened by 0 bases and J by 7 bases, with 10 bases between the two germline ends. Germline V lookup: CDR1 SGHAT, CDR2 FQNNGV. The CDR3 totals 14 residues. CDR3 region: CASSLDGGANEQFF. In DNA form, the CDR3 reads TGTGCCAGCAGCTTAGATGGGGGGGCGAATGAGCAGTTCTTC.

This clone was seen more than once but under ten times. The chain couples TRBV24-1 to TRBJ2-3; D call uncertain. The V gene lost 1 base and the J gene lost 5 bases, with 6 bases spanning the gap. CDR3 size: 13 residues. Germline V gene sequence: CDR1 KGHDR, CDR2 SFDVKD. The DNA for the CDR3 is TGTGCCACCAGTGATTTATACGGAGATACGCAGTATTTT. Amino acids: CATSDLYGDTQYF.